These 30 T cell receptor beta chains originate from one sample sequenced in a study of T cells in Graves' hyperthyroidism and ophthalmopathy. What was amplified from RNA transcripts were TCR beta CDR3 regions. With the HTBI primer set, the TCR CDR3 went through a first round of RT-PCR. A single record per CDR3 protein comes from TCRdb applying MiXCR to the multiplex PCR reads. Of 300,000 to 450,000 distinct CDR3 sequences listed, approximately 14% are singletons. The sample comprised blood. The receptor set was obtained from a woman aged 30 to 39 with Graves' ophthalmopathy.

A note on this clonotype: A much larger clone differs by one base, so this may be a read error. No conserved phenylalanine or tryptophan is present at the end of the CDR3, so a read error is the likely explanation. This chain links TRBV7-9 with TRBJ2-7; D may match TRBD1 or TRBD2 (6 bases each). The germline V and J ends were trimmed by 6 bases and 0 bases, with 15 bases remaining between them. The CDR3 has 15 amino acids. Germline CDR1 reads SEHNR; CDR2 reads FQNEAQ (reference sequence). CDR3: CASRQAGGASYEQYL. In nucleotides, the CDR3 is TGTGCCAGCAGACAGGCCGGGGGCGCCTCCTACGAGCAGTACTTG.

This clonotype was seen more than once but under ten times. The chain carries TRBV19 and TRBJ1-1, with a possible D match to TRBD1 (6 bases). This CDR3 has 19 amino acids. Germline V CDR1 and CDR2: LNHDA, SQIVND (reference sequence). V lost 3 bases to trimming and J lost 4 bases, with 27 bases between them. The CDR3 loop reads CASSINPRRGSFRITEAFF. DNA of the CDR3: TGTGCCAGTAGTATTAATCCCCGCAGGGGATCCTTTAGGATCACTGAAGCTTTCTTT.

A word on this clonotype: One end of the junction varies from germline; a read error may be responsible. The J gene is TRBJ2-3, the V gene TRBV5-8; D assignment may be TRBD1 or TRBD2 (6 bases each). This CDR3 has 15 amino acids. Germline-derived CDR1 and CDR2 are SGHTS and YDEGEE. The CDR3 sequence: CTSTVPGGQTDTQYF. The CDR3 nucleotides are TGTACCAGCACTGTCCCCGGGGGACAAACAGATACGCAGTATTTT.

This clonotype has only a few counts. Mismatch with germline at one junction end may stem from a read error. This sequence joins TRBV6-1 and TRBJ1-1, with 7 bases matching TRBD1. Germline V gene sequence: CDR1 MNHNS, CDR2 SASEGT. The CDR3 has 16 residues. The chain's CDR3 is CASSPGTAALNTKAFF. The DNA of the CDR3 is TGTGCCAGCAGTCCCGGGACAGCAGCCTTGAACACTAAAGCTTTCTTT.

This clonotype was counted at least ten times. This chain uses TRBV3-1 with TRBJ2-5; 11 bases are a match to TRBD1. The CDR3 contains 15 residues. The J segment lost 5 bases and the V segment lost 6 bases, leaving 8 bases of the junction unmatched. CDR1 is LGHDT and CDR2 is YNNKEL in the germline V gene (reference sequence). This CDR3 reads CASSTGQGAWETQYF. The CDR3 coding sequence is TGTGCCAGCAGTACCGGACAGGGGGCTTGGGAGACCCAGTACTTC.

The V gene is TRBV2, the J gene TRBJ1-3, with a possible D match to TRBD1 (6 bases). Germline V CDR1 and CDR2: SNHLY, FYNNEI. The CDR3 is 13 amino acids. The CDR3, as DNA: TGTGTCAGTACAGGGAACTCTGGAAACACCATATATTTT. The encoded protein is CVSTGNSGNTIYF.

This clonotype was seen more than once but under ten times. A much bigger clone sits one base away, suggesting this may be a read error. The CDR3: CASSRTGTGFYEQYF. The CDR3 DNA reads TGCGCCAGCAGCCGGACCGGGACAGGCTTCTACGAGCAGTACTTC. The chain uses TRBV4-1 and TRBJ2-7; 8 positions match TRBD1. CDR3 size: 15 residues. V shed 4 bases, J shed 3 bases, and the junction held 8 bases outside the gene matches. Germline V gene sequence: CDR1 MGHRA, CDR2 YSYEKL.

Comments on this clonotype: Possible read error: a much larger clone is one base away. This chain links TRBV6-1 with TRBJ1-6; D is unresolved. This CDR3 has 16 residues. Germline loops: CDR1 MNHNS, CDR2 SASEGT. The CDR3 DNA reads as TGTGCCAGCGAGACCAACCGGCAGAAATATAATTCACCCCCCCACTTT. Residues: CASETNRQKYNSPPHF.

This clonotype was picked up many times. The rearrangement uses TRBV28 and TRBJ1-2; D is undetermined. The V end was cut by 5 bases, the J end by 3 bases, with 13 bases between. The CDR3 runs to 14 residues. CDR1 and CDR2 from the germline V gene are MDHEN and SYDVKM. Here the CDR3 reads CASSDRAPDYGYTF. The CDR3 nucleotides read TGTGCCAGCAGTGACCGGGCTCCTGACTATGGCTACACCTTC.

This clonotype was recorded many times. V usage is TRBV28 and J usage is TRBJ1-5; 7 nucleotides agree with TRBD1. Germline trimming cut 5 bases from V and 2 bases from J; bases unmatched to any gene: 9. Germline-derived CDR1 and CDR2 are MDHEN and SYDVKM. The CDR3 loop spans 16 amino acids. In DNA, the CDR3 is TGTGCCAGCAGTCACGCACACAGGGGCGGCAATCAGCCCCAGCATTTT. Residues: CASSHAHRGGNQPQHF.

This clonotype has ten or more counts. The J gene is TRBJ1-1, the V gene TRBV5-5; D unresolved. CDR1 and CDR2 from the germline V gene are SGHKS and YYEKEE (reference sequence). The germline V and J ends were trimmed by 6 bases and 0 bases, with 12 bases remaining between them. This CDR3 has 14 residues. DNA for the CDR3: TGTGCCAGCACCCTGCTGGGTTTGAACACTGAAGCTTTCTTT. Its protein is CASTLLGLNTEAFF.

This clonotype occurred many times. The chain uses TRBV12-3 or TRBV12-4 and TRBJ2-2, with TRBD2 matching 12 bases. CDR3 length: 19 residues. The trim removed 6 bases at V and 3 bases at J, leaving 14 bases unmatched. The CDR3 loop reads CASSPGHSSGGADTGELFF. The CDR3 DNA is TGTGCCAGCAGCCCCGGTCACTCTAGCGGGGGGGCCGACACCGGGGAGCTGTTTTTT.

At least ten counts were recorded for this clonotype. The V call is TRBV2, the J call TRBJ2-5; 12 nucleotides line up with TRBD2. V was pared by 9 bases and J by 4 bases, with 3 bases of the junction left unmatched. CDR1 is SNHLY and CDR2 is FYNNEI in the germline V gene. The CDR3 extends over 13 amino acids. CDR3 sequence reads: CARMGLAGETQYF. As DNA, the CDR3 is TGTGCCAGGATGGGACTAGCGGGAGAGACCCAGTACTTC.

This clonotype was found a few times. The chain is built from TRBV7-9 and TRBJ2-7; no definite D call. V was cut by 5 bases and J by 2 bases, with 13 bases left in between. Per the germline V gene, CDR1 is SEHNR and CDR2 is FQNEAQ (reference sequence). There are 14 residues in the CDR3. The CDR3 DNA follows: TGTGCCAGCAGCGGGATGGGCAGCCCCTACGAGCAGTACTTC. As protein: CASSGMGSPYEQYF.

The chain combines TRBV5-1 with TRBJ1-4; perhaps TRBD1 as D (5 bases). Per germline, CDR1 SGHRS and CDR2 YFSETQ. The CDR3 extends over 13 amino acids. With 4 bases removed from V and 7 bases from J, the gap between germline ends came to 11 bases. The CDR3 nucleotides are TGCGCCAGCAGCGGGGACCTTTTTGAAAAACTGTTTTTT. Its protein is CASSGDLFEKLFF.

In its sample, this clonotype was seen many times. The chain recombines TRBV2 with TRBJ2-3; D is uncertain. Looked up from germline, CDR1 is SNHLY and CDR2 is FYNNEI. This CDR3 contains 15 residues. Trimming cost V 5 bases and J 4 bases, with 16 bases left between them. In nucleotides, the CDR3 is TGTGCCAGCAGTAGGAGTTTGGGTACCGCAGATACGCAGTATTTT. This codes for CASSRSLGTADTQYF.

The chain has TRBV19 and TRBJ1-4, with no clear D. The CDR3 sequence is 12 residues long. In germline, CDR1 is LNHDA, CDR2 SQIVND (reference sequence). With 3 bases removed from V and 7 bases from J, the gap between germline ends came to 6 bases. This CDR3 reads CASSIVSEKLFF. The CDR3 DNA reads as TGTGCCAGTAGTATCGTGAGTGAAAAACTGTTTTTT.

The genes are TRBV7-9 and TRBJ2-1; 16 nucleotides line up with TRBD2. After removal of 5 bases from V and 13 bases from J, the junction contained 8 bases not matched to a gene. This CDR3 is built from 15 residues. Germline CDR1 reads SEHNR; CDR2 reads FQNEAQ (reference sequence). CDR3 nucleotides: TGTGCCAGCAGCCCCCCGGGACTAGCGGGAGGGGGTCAGTTCTTC. This encodes CASSPPGLAGGGQFF.

This clonotype was counted many times. In DNA form, the CDR3 reads TGTGCCAGCAGTTTGACGGGTTCCGGGGATACGCAGTATTTT. This codes for CASSLTGSGDTQYF. The rearrangement links TRBV28 to TRBJ2-3, with unresolved D. Trimming shortened V by 3 bases and J by 6 bases, and 13 bases separated the two germline ends. CDR1 is MDHEN, CDR2 SYDVKM, per germline. This CDR3 is 14 amino acids long.

About this clonotype itself: The junction departs from germline at one end; a sequencing error may be responsible. The chain carries TRBV5-1 and TRBJ1-1, with 7 bases fitting TRBD1. The CDR3 has 16 residues. Germline CDR1 SGHRS, CDR2 YFSETQ. Here the CDR3 DNA reads TGCGCCAGCAGCTCCGCCCCCGGGACAGTTAACACTGAAGCTCTCTTT. Translated: CASSSAPGTVNTEALF.

This clonotype was picked up a small number of times. The chain uses TRBV5-8 and TRBJ2-1; the D is unclear. The germline V and J ends were trimmed by 6 bases and 8 bases, with 9 bases remaining between them. The CDR3 runs 11 residues. Germline V CDR1 and CDR2: SGHTS, YDEGEE. For the CDR3, the DNA is TGTGCCAGCACCCTAGGGTATGAGCAGTTCTTC. Protein sequence: CASTLGYEQFF.

A few counts support this clonotype. The chain recombines TRBV7-9 with TRBJ2-3; perhaps D is TRBD1 or TRBD2 (6 bases each). CDR1 and CDR2 from the germline V gene are SEHNR and FQNEAQ (reference sequence). Trimming left V 5 bases short and J 4 bases short, with 16 bases between. The CDR3 has 15 amino acids. CDR3 nucleotide sequence: TGTGCCAGCAGCCATAGGGGGGCGGGTGCAGATACGCAGTATTTT. This sequence encodes CASSHRGAGADTQYF.

The V gene is TRBV30, the J gene TRBJ2-5; TRBD2 matches 8 bases. This CDR3 comprises 15 residues. Germline CDR1 is GTSNPN and CDR2 is SVGIG (reference sequence). With V trimmed by 4 bases and J by 5 bases, 12 bases remained unmatched. CDR3 region: CAWNPNGGALETQYF. The CDR3 DNA is TGTGCCTGGAATCCAAACGGGGGGGCCTTGGAGACCCAGTACTTC.

The rearrangement joins TRBV18 to TRBJ1-6; 10 bases are a match to TRBD1. V shed 3 bases and J 7 bases; nucleotides not matched to a gene: 3. The CDR3 is 15 residues long. In germline, CDR1 is KGHSH, CDR2 LQKENI. The CDR3 region has the DNA TGTGCCAGCTCACCTACGGGACAGGGGAATTCACCCCTCCACTTT. Its protein is CASSPTGQGNSPLHF. The whole variable domain, remainder taken from reference TRBV18 and TRBJ1-6, is NAGVMQNPRHLVRRRGQEARLRCSPMKGHSHVYWYRQLPEEGLKFMVYLQKENIIDESGMPKERFSAEFPKEGPSILRIQQVVRGDSAAYFCASSPTGQGNSPLHFGNGTRLTVT.

This clonotype was counted ten times or more. CDR3 in amino acids: CASSFSGTDTQYF. CDR3 coding DNA: TGTGCCAGCAGCTTCTCAGGTACAGATACGCAGTATTTT. This chain links TRBV11-2 with TRBJ2-3; no clear D. Germline CDR1 is SGHAT and CDR2 is FQNNGV. V was trimmed by 3 bases and J by 3 bases, leaving 7 bases between them. The CDR3 runs to 13 residues.

This clonotype was seen many times. This sequence joins TRBV20-1 and TRBJ2-1; tentatively, D is TRBD2 (6 bases). The V end was cut by 3 bases, the J end by 0 bases, with 12 bases between. Germline V CDR1 and CDR2: DFQATT, SNEGSKA (reference sequence). There are 15 residues in the CDR3. The CDR3 nucleotides are TGCAGTGCTAGCGGGGGACCGAACTCCTACAATGAGCAGTTCTTC. It codes for CSASGGPNSYNEQFF.

This clonotype was counted at least ten times. The chain carries TRBV6-1 and TRBJ2-7; a weak D match, TRBD1 (6 bases). CDR3 length: 13 residues. Trimming cost V 6 bases and J 2 bases, with 11 bases left between them. The germline CDR1 and CDR2 sequences are MNHNS and SASEGT. The CDR3 DNA sequence: TGTGCCAGCAGGACAGGTTCCCCCTACGAGCAGTACTTC. Its protein product is CASRTGSPYEQYF.

This clonotype showed up many times. The J gene is TRBJ1-1, the V gene TRBV6-5; 7 nucleotides align to TRBD1. V gave up 2 bases and J gave up 4 bases; unmatched junction bases: 4. CDR3 size: 14 residues. Germline V gene lookup returns CDR1 MNHEY and CDR2 SVGAGI. In nucleotides, the CDR3 is TGTGCCAGCAGTTACCGAAACAGGGGCACTGAAGCTTTCTTT. Translated, it gives CASSYRNRGTEAFF.

Details on this clonotype: Mismatch with germline at one junction end may stem from a read error. The chain uses TRBV5-1 and TRBJ2-3; maybe TRBD2 (6 bases). This CDR3 is 14 amino acids long. Germline assignment: CDR1 SGHRS and CDR2 YFSETQ. Here the CDR3 DNA reads TGCGTCAGCAGCTTGGGGGGACGCACAGATACGCAGTATTTT. This sequence encodes CVSSLGGRTDTQYF.

This clonotype was observed at least ten times. The chain combines TRBV5-1 with TRBJ1-3; the D is unclear. Trimming shortened V by 1 base and J by 0 bases, and 8 bases separated the two germline ends. The CDR3 contains 15 residues. From germline, CDR1 is SGHRS and CDR2 YFSETQ. CDR3 DNA sequence: TGCGCCAGCAGCTTGAGTACAGACTCTGGAAACACCATATATTTT. Amino acid sequence: CASSLSTDSGNTIYF.